This TCR beta chain was found in a study of OX40 agonist ivuxolimab in advanced cancers. On the study more broadly: Given to patients was ivuxolimab, an agonistic anti-OX40 (CD134) antibody.

Baseline, cycle 4 day 1, and cycle 7 day 1 were the blood sampling points. The study's findings and limits: There were, on average, more expanded clones in CD8+ T cells than in CD4+. Near-lowest levels of clonal expansion characterized partial responders at 0.1-3.0 mg/kg.

The CDR3 runs 15 residues. As for this clone: What it recognizes is unknown.

Assay: immunoSEQ multiplex PCR; the TCRdb copy retains only in-frame clones and omits some. The sample holds 70,000 to 85,000 clones; just over 90% are singletons and the top ten take approximately 5%. Material: CD4+ or CD8+ T cells sorted from blood, obtained in a trial of the OX40 agonist ivuxolimab. The origin of this receptor is an adult with an advanced solid tumor such as melanoma, head and neck, liver or kidney cancer. This chain uses TRBV21-1 with TRBJ1-2; no check of the table's D call, TRBD1, against the DNA was made. TRBV21-1 represents a pseudogene. DNA of the CDR3: TGTGCCAGCAGCTCCTTTTCCGGGACAGGGGAGGGCTACACCTTC. This gives the protein CASSSFSGTGEGYTF.